A single sample gave rise to the 21 T cell receptor beta chains below, sequenced in a study of preoperative IRX-2 immunotherapy in early breast cancer (dated by TCRdb to the late 2010s). Libraries came from the immunoSEQ multiplex PCR assay. TCRdb holds this immuneACCESS table with in-frame rearrangements only. Some clones are missing; in checked studies, unresolved V genes explain under half, and the rest has no known cause. This sample comprises about 98,000 clones, around 86% of them detected only once. The ten largest account for over 2% of the sample. The treatment or condition label of this sample denotes: preoperative locoregional IRX-2 cytokine immunotherapy. The sequences come from tumor tissue, collected after IRX-2 immunotherapy. All receptors derive from a human donor with breast cancer.

The chain combines TRBV6-8 with TRBJ2-3; D not certain. CDR1 MNHGY and CDR2 SAAAGT come from the germline V gene. CDR3 size: 13 residues. Trimming removed 5 bases at V and 4 bases at J, with 10 bases between. The CDR3 coding sequence is TGTGCCAGCAGTCAAGGAAGGGCAGATACGCAGTATTTT. Protein product: CASSQGRADTQYF.

This clone was counted a single time. The chain uses TRBV6-8 and TRBJ2-3, with 7 bases aligning to TRBD2. Trimming at V came to 8 bases and at J to 2 bases, leaving 13 bases not matched to a gene. The CDR3 covers 16 residues. Germline-derived CDR1 and CDR2 are MNHGY and SAAAGT. CDR3 residues: CASSRSSGAFTDTQYF. The CDR3 DNA follows: TGTGCCAGCTCCAGGTCTAGCGGAGCCTTCACAGATACGCAGTATTTT.

The chain recombines TRBV19 with TRBJ1-1; D gene unclear. There are 16 residues in the CDR3. The germline V gene has CDR1 LNHDA and CDR2 SQIVND (reference sequence). V was cut by 0 bases and J by 0 bases, with 11 bases left in between. The CDR3 is CASSIDSGTLNTEAFF. CDR3 nucleotide sequence: TGTGCCAGTAGTATAGATTCGGGCACACTGAACACTGAAGCTTTCTTT.

This clone was seen a few times. This rearrangement joins TRBV6-8 to TRBJ1-1, with D hard to call. Germline values: CDR1 MNHGY, CDR2 SAAAGT. V was clipped by 6 bases and J by 3 bases, with 17 bases between them. CDR3 length equals 15 residues. The DNA of the CDR3 is TGTGCCAGCAGCTCAAGGAGGAGGGATCACACTGAAGCTTTCTTT. The encoded protein is CASSSRRRDHTEAFF.

J is TRBJ2-5 and V is TRBV6-1, with no clear D. Germline CDR1 and CDR2: MNHNS and SASEGT. V lost 1 base, J lost 3 bases, and 9 bases lay in between. The CDR3 has 14 amino acids. CDR3 nucleotide sequence: TGTGCCAGCAGTGAAGGGTTTACGAAAGAGACCCAGTACTTC. This gives the protein CASSEGFTKETQYF.

This clone was seen once. The CDR3 nucleotides are TGTGCCAGCTCACCACCAGTGCGGACAGATACGCAGTATTTT. Its translation is CASSPPVRTDTQYF. V and J are TRBV18 and TRBJ2-3; unclear D gene. Germline V lookup: CDR1 KGHSH, CDR2 LQKENI. The CDR3 has 14 amino acids. Trimming pared 0 bases from V and 3 bases from J, leaving 7 bases between.

The chain joins TRBV14 to TRBJ2-3; D remains unclear. Trimming pared 2 bases from V and 2 bases from J, leaving 8 bases between. The germline gives CDR1 SGHDN, CDR2 FVKESK. This CDR3 region has 14 residues. The CDR3 loop reads CASSQRGVTDTQYF. CDR3 DNA: TGTGCCAGCAGCCAACGCGGTGTCACAGATACGCAGTATTTT.

Only a few counts were recorded for this clone. V usage is TRBV15 and J usage is TRBJ1-2; unclear D gene. Germline V gene data show CDR1 as LNHNV and CDR2 as YYDKDF (reference sequence). V was trimmed by 4 bases and J by 2 bases, leaving 11 bases between them. The CDR3 is 14 amino acids. CDR3 coding DNA: TGTGCCACCAGCATTAGGTCCCCCAACTATGGCTACACCTTC. This gives the protein CATSIRSPNYGYTF.

The V and J genes are TRBV6-8 and TRBJ2-7; the D call may be TRBD1 or TRBD2 (5 bases each). Trimming shortened V by 10 bases and J by 2 bases, and 18 bases separated the two germline ends. The CDR3 length is 14 residues. CDR1 is MNHGY and CDR2 is SAAAGT in the germline V gene. The CDR3 coding sequence is TGTGCCATCAATCCGACCGGGGCCCCCTACGAGCAGTACTTC. Amino acid sequence: CAINPTGAPYEQYF.

The chain carries TRBV28 and TRBJ1-2; 7 bases match TRBD1. The length of the CDR3 is 13 residues. The ends lost 11 bases at V and 2 bases at J; junction bases unmatched: 8. Germline V gives CDR1 MDHEN, CDR2 SYDVKM. The CDR3 DNA reads as TGTGCCTCAGGGGGAGGGTCGAACTATGGCTACACCTTC. This translates into CASGGGSNYGYTF.

This clone was observed a handful of times. The chain carries TRBV6-8 and TRBJ1-1; D remains unclear. The CDR3 runs to 13 residues. V gave up 0 bases and J gave up 3 bases, with 5 bases separating them. From germline, CDR1 is MNHGY and CDR2 SAAAGT. Here the CDR3 DNA reads TGTGCCAGCAGTTACTCGTTCTACACTGAAGCTTTCTTT. Its translation is CASSYSFYTEAFF.

V gene TRBV5-1 combines with J gene TRBJ2-3, with D hard to call. In germline, CDR1 is SGHRS, CDR2 YFSETQ. Trimming stripped 1 base from V and 6 bases from J, with 12 bases between. The CDR3 is 14 amino acids. The CDR3 bases are TGCGCCAGCAGCTTGACAGAGCTTCGGGATACGCAGTATTTT. This translates into CASSLTELRDTQYF. The entire variable domain, with the rest obtained from reference TRBV5-1 and TRBJ2-3, is as follows: KAGVTQTPRYLIKTRGQQVTLSCSPISGHRSVSWYQQTPGQGLQFLFEYFSETQRNKGNFPGRFSGRQFSNSRSEMNVSTLELGDSALYLCASSLTELRDTQYFGPGTRLTVL.

The V gene is TRBV14, the J gene TRBJ2-7, with D possibly TRBD2 on 5 matching bases. Between the trimmed V and J ends, which lost 0 bases and 11 bases, there was a span of 17 bases. The CDR3 is 14 residues long. Germline-derived CDR1 and CDR2 are SGHDN and FVKESK. The CDR3 DNA reads as TGTGCCAGCAGCCAAGATAGCCCCGTGGGGAGTAAGTACTTC. Translated: CASSQDSPVGSKYF.

The CDR3 DNA reads as TGTGCCAGCAGTTATCAGGGTTTTCAGTGGGAGACCCAGTACTTC. It yields the protein CASSYQGFQWETQYF. The V call is TRBV6-8, the J call TRBJ2-5; D possibly corresponds to TRBD1 (5 bases). Per the germline V gene, CDR1 is MNHGY and CDR2 is SAAAGT. V lost 3 bases, J lost 5 bases, and 16 bases lay in between. CDR3 length: 15 amino acids.

Concerning this clone itself: Mismatch with germline at one junction end may stem from a read error. The gene calls are TRBV6-1 and TRBJ1-5; weak D call: TRBD1 (5 bases). The CDR3 extends over 14 amino acids. Germline CDR1 and CDR2: MNHNS and SASEGT. CDR3 DNA: TGTGCCATCAGTGAAGGGAAGGGGTTTCAGCCCCAGCATTTT. It is translated as CAISEGKGFQPQHF.

This clone occurred a few times. The genes are TRBV18 and TRBJ1-3; a possible D gene is TRBD1 (5 bases). This CDR3 is built from 15 residues. Trimming shortened V by 0 bases and J by 2 bases, and 8 bases separated the two germline ends. Germline CDR1 is KGHSH and CDR2 is LQKENI. The CDR3 loop reads CASSPPGTPGNTIYF. The CDR3 region has the DNA TGTGCCAGCTCACCACCCGGGACGCCTGGAAACACCATATATTTT.

V and J are TRBV19 and TRBJ2-7, with 10 bases fitting TRBD2. With 4 bases clipped from V and 3 bases from J, the junction kept 3 bases outside the gene matches. From germline, CDR1 is LNHDA and CDR2 SQIVND (reference sequence). The CDR3 loop spans 14 amino acids. The CDR3 loop is CASSTSSGSYEQYF. The CDR3 DNA sequence: TGTGCCAGTAGTACCTCTAGCGGGAGCTACGAGCAGTACTTC.

This clone was found a few times. The rearrangement joins TRBV14 to TRBJ2-1; D possibly matches TRBD1 or TRBD2 (5 bases each). Trimming cost V 0 bases and J 5 bases, with 14 bases left between them. The V gene's germline CDR1 is SGHDN and CDR2 FVKESK. There are 16 residues in the CDR3. The CDR3 loop is CASSQEWGIGHNEQFF. The CDR3 DNA is TGTGCCAGCAGCCAAGAATGGGGGATCGGCCACAATGAGCAGTTCTTC.

The chain couples TRBV6-7 to TRBJ2-7, with D unresolved. TRBV6-7 belongs to the ORF category, with a function that is uncertain. Trimming took 0 bases from V and 4 from J, leaving 13 bases between them. The CDR3 is 15 amino acids. CDR3 DNA: TGTGCCAGCAGTTACTCGAGGATAACTGCGTACGAGCAGTACTTC. This gives the protein CASSYSRITAYEQYF.

This clone came up once. The CDR3 sequence: CASSLKGTEAFF. The CDR3 DNA reads TGTGCCAGCAGTTTAAAGGGTACTGAAGCTTTCTTT. The rearrangement uses TRBV28 and TRBJ1-1; D not resolved. In germline, CDR1 is MDHEN, CDR2 SYDVKM. CDR3 size: 12 residues. Trimming left V 2 bases short and J 5 bases short, with 6 bases between.

The gene calls are TRBV15 and TRBJ1-5; tentatively, D is TRBD1 (5 bases). Trimming removed 6 bases from V and 3 bases from J, with 15 bases in between. This CDR3 region has 15 residues. In germline, CDR1 is LNHNV, CDR2 YYDKDF (reference sequence). CDR3: CATRNFGGVNQPQHF. The CDR3 region has the DNA TGTGCCACCAGAAACTTCGGAGGGGTCAATCAGCCCCAGCATTTT.